This T cell receptor (beta chain) emerged from a study of identical twins. The V gene's germline CDR1 is LGHDT and CDR2 YNNKEL (reference sequence). V shed 4 bases and J 7 bases; nucleotides not matched to a gene: 8. The CDR3 length is 16 residues. As to this clonotype: Its target is not known.

General study points: There were fewer insertions in abundant cord blood beta clonotypes, but memory repertoires showed no such pattern. Cross-sectional statistics underpinned the conclusions; the same donors were not followed.

MiXCR was run by TCRdb on the 5' RACE reads, yielding one entry per CDR3 protein. The table lists under 300,000 distinct CDR3 sequences, approximately 11% of them singletons. The same sample was also used in a study of yellow fever vaccine responses in identical twins.

Sequencing used memory (CD45RO+) T cells sorted from blood. The sequence was collected from a woman between 18 and 29 years old in good health. The J gene is TRBJ2-7, the V gene TRBV3-1; TRBD2 aligns across 15 bases. CDR3 nucleotides: TGTGCCAGCAGCCGGACTAGCGGGGGGGCCCGTGGGGAGCAGTACTTC. Amino acid sequence: CASSRTSGGARGEQYF.